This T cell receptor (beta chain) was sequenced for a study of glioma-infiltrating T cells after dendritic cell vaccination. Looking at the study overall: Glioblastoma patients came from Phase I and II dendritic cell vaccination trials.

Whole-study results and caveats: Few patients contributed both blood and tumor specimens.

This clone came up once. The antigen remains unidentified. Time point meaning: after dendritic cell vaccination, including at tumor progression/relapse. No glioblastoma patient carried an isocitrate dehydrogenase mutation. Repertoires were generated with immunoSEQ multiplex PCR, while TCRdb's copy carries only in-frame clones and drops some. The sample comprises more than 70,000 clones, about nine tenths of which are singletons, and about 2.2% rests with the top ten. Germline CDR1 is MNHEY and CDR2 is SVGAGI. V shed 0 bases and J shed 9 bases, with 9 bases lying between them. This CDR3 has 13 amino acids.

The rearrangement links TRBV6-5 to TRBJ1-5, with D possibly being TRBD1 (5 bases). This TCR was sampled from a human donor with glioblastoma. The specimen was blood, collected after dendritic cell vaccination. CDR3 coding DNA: TGTGCCAGCAGTTACTCTTGGGGGGGGCCCCAGCATTTT. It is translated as CASSYSWGGPQHF.